This entry lists 2 T cell receptor beta chains sequenced from one sample in a study of shared clonotypes between healthy human individuals. Generated by immunoSEQ multiplex PCR, the TCRdb table keeps only in-frame clones and is missing some. The table lists 700,000 or so clones, about two thirds of them singletons. Sequenced sample: memory CD4+ T cells sorted from blood. Subset in this sample: CD45RA-negative fraction. The receptors were sampled from a woman aged 30 to 39 in good health.

This clone occurred a few times. J is TRBJ2-2 and V is TRBV9; the D gene is possibly TRBD1 (6 bases). Deletions cut 5 bases from V and 5 bases from J, with 16 bases between. Per germline, CDR1 SGDLS and CDR2 YYNGEE. This CDR3 contains 15 residues. DNA of the CDR3: TGTGCCAGCAGGTCAGGGGTTCCAGGAACCGGGGAGCTGTTTTTT. As protein: CASRSGVPGTGELFF.

V gene TRBV27 combines with J gene TRBJ2-7, with TRBD1 matching 9 bases. Trimming took 7 bases from V and 9 from J; bases not matched to a gene: 19. In germline, CDR1 is MNHEY, CDR2 SMNVEV (reference sequence). This CDR3 contains 16 residues. As DNA, the CDR3 is TGTGCCAGCACCGCGACCTCCGGGACAGGGCTACGAGGGCAGTACTTC. The encoded protein is CASTATSGTGLRGQYF.